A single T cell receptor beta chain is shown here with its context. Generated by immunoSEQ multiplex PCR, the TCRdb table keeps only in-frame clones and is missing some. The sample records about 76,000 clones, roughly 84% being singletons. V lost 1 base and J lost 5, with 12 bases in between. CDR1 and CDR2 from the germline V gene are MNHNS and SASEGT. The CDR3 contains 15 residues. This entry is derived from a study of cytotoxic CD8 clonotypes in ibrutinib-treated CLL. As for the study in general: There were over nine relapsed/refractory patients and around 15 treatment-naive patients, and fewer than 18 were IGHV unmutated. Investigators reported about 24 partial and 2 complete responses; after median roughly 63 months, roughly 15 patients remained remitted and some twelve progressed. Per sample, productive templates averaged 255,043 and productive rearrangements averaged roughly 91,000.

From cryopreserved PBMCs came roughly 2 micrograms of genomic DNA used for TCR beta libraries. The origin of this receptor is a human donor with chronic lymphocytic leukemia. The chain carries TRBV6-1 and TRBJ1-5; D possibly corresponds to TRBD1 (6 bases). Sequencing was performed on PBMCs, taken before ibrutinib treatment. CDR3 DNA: TGTGCCAGCAGTGAAGTGGGGACATCCTATCAGCCCCAGCATTTT. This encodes CASSEVGTSYQPQHF.